The T cell receptor beta chain under discussion was sequenced for a study of blood T cell repertoires in COVID-19. Across the whole study: Acute-phase and convalescent COVID-19 samples originated in the United States, Italy and Spain. T cells, B-cell-depleted T cells, or PBMCs provided the cDNA or gDNA that served as material.

Germline assignment: CDR1 MDHEN and CDR2 SYDVKM. The V and J ends lost 5 bases and 0 bases, in that order; junction bases with no gene match: 4. The CDR3 consists of 15 residues. Authors' processing steps: Scientists estimated how many nucleated cells there were by amplifying reference gene primers. Only in-frame clones appear in the TCRdb table, and some are missing; sequencing was by immunoSEQ multiplex PCR. V and J calls and clone size are those listed in that table; D and trimming were worked out from the DNA. In the table there are fewer than 65,000 clones, 70% to 90% of which are singletons. The chain combines TRBV28 with TRBJ1-3, with 7 bases aligning to TRBD1. The source material was peripheral blood. The sequence came from a man between 60 and 75 years old with acute or convalescent COVID-19. CDR3 sequence: CASSAGTASGNTIYF. For the CDR3, the DNA is TGTGCCAGCAGTGCCGGGACAGCCTCTGGAAACACCATATATTTT.